This T cell receptor (beta chain) was recovered during a study of blood T cell repertoires in COVID-19. Overall study: Samples came from the United States, Italy and Spain, spanning acute and convalescent COVID-19. Nucleic acid was either cDNA or gDNA, and it came from T cells, B-cell-depleted T cells, or PBMCs.

Germline V lookup: CDR1 SGHTA, CDR2 FQGNSA. CDR3 size: 16 residues. The V and J ends lost 5 bases and 5 bases, in that order; junction bases with no gene match: 10. Original processing methods: Amplification from reference gene primers served as the basis for estimated nucleated cell counts. Sequencing was performed with immunoSEQ multiplex PCR; in TCRdb, only in-frame clones are kept and a portion is missing. The V and J calls and clone size are taken from that table; D and trimming were inferred from the DNA. Here the sample spans about 230,000 clones, 65% to 90% being singletons. The chain carries TRBV7-2 and TRBJ1-2, with 11 bases fitting TRBD1. The sequencing input was peripheral blood. This clonotype originated in a man aged 50 to 60 with COVID-19, enrolled during active disease. The chain's CDR3 is CASSPWTGGGLYGYTF. The DNA for the CDR3 is TGTGCCAGCAGCCCCTGGACAGGGGGCGGATTATATGGCTACACCTTC.